A selection of T cell receptor beta chains follows, all from one sample in a study of beta chain features in type 1 diabetes. Sequencing used immunoSEQ multiplex PCR; TCRdb keeps in-frame clones, though not all of them. The sample gives 160,000 or so clones, about 63% of which show up once; roughly 0.095% is in the top ten. The specimen sequenced was naive CD4+ T cells from blood. These receptors originate from a man aged 25-45 years with type 1 diabetes. The CDR3 runs from the conserved cysteine through the conserved F or W.

>TRBV4-3|TRBJ2-3
CASSQDLGSSTDTQYF
>TRBV28|TRBJ2-5
CASRSLSGGRRETQYF
>TRBV4-3|TRBJ2-5
CASSQDIGGRLTQYF
>TRBV23-1|TRBJ1-2
CASSQCHGSDYGYTF
>TRBV29-1|TRBJ2-7
CSVERQGRPYEQYF
>TRBV9|TRBJ2-1
CASSVGDRLGNEQFF
>TRBV30|TRBJ2-7
CAWSVSGQTKLQF
>TRBV29-1|TRBJ1-2
CSVELAFYGYTF
>TRBV29-1|TRBJ2-1
CSVEGTVSYNEQFF
>TRBV21-1|TRBJ2-7
CASSKVEGSYEQYF
>TRBV4-1|TRBJ2-1
CASSRPDRNGNEQFF
>TRBV5-6|TRBJ2-7
CASSLRSIISSYEQYF
>TRBV6-6|TRBJ2-1
CASSLAGGFYNEQFF
>TRBV4-3|TRBJ2-3
CASSPWGAGKTDTQYF
>TRBV4-1|TRBJ2-3
CASSPGGYTDTQYF
>TRBV7-2|TRBJ2-7
CASSLGTHSYEQYF
>TRBV30|TRBJ2-3
CAWRGSTDTQYF
>TRBV4-1|TRBJ2-1
CASSQGLLRGRGSYEQFF
>TRBV7-9|TRBJ2-3
CASSTAGATDISTDTQYF